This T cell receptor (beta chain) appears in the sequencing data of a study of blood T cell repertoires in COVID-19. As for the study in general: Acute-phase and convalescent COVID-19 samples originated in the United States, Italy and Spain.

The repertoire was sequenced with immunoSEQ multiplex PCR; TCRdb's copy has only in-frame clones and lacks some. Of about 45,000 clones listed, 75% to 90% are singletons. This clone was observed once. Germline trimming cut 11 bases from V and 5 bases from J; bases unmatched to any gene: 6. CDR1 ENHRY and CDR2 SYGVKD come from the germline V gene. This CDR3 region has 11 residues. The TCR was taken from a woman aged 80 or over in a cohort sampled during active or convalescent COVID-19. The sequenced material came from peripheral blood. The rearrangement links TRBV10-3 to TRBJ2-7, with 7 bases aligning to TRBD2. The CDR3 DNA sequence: TGTGCCGCCCTGGCGGGGGACGAGCAGTACTTC. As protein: CAALAGDEQYF.